The rows below give T cell receptor beta chains drawn from one sample of a study of cytomegalovirus exposure and HLA in healthy donors. Method: immunoSEQ multiplex PCR; TCRdb's copy keeps in-frame clones and lacks some. The sample holds around 250,000 clones, around 91% seen once. The sequenced material came from PBMCs. These receptors were obtained from a woman aged 18-35 years in good health and CMV-seronegative. CDR3s include the opening cysteine and the closing phenylalanine or tryptophan. D genes are given only for firm matches. Size tells how often a clone was seen (once, few, many) or the class of an expanded clone, and some rows leave it out.

cdr3_aa cdr3_nt j_call v_call d_call clone_size
CASSPNPGGWRTEAFF TGTGCCAGCAGTCCAAACCCGGGGGGATGGAGGACTGAAGCTTTCTTT TRBJ1-1 TRBV25-1 - -
CASSLGTSGVYEQYF TGTGCCAGCAGCTTAGGTACGAGCGGCGTCTACGAGCAGTACTTC TRBJ2-7 TRBV7-9 - -
CASSHPLGDPNQPQHF TGCGCCAGCAGCCATCCCCTCGGGGATCCCAATCAGCCCCAGCATTTT TRBJ1-5 TRBV4-1 - once
CASSPRDRATDTQYF TGTGCCAGCTCACCCCGAGACAGGGCCACAGATACGCAGTATTTT TRBJ2-3 TRBV18 TRBD1 once
CASSLGGPYEQYF TGTGCCAGCAGTTTAGGGGGCCCCTACGAGCAGTACTTC TRBJ2-7 TRBV28 - -
CASSLLPGELFF TGTGCCAGCAGCTTACTCCCCGGGGAGCTGTTTTTT TRBJ2-2 TRBV7-9 - -
CAWKPGLAREGGYNEQFF TGTGCCTGGAAACCGGGACTAGCCAGGGAAGGGGGTTACAATGAGCAGTTCTTC TRBJ2-1 TRBV30 TRBD2 -
CASRVGQANTEAFF TGTGCCAGCAGGGTCGGACAGGCGAACACTGAAGCTTTCTTT TRBJ1-1 TRBV2 TRBD1 -
CASWSGANYGYTF TGTGCCAGCTGGTCAGGGGCTAACTATGGCTACACCTTC TRBJ1-2 TRBV6-1 - -
CASSSTTENTEAFF TGTGCCAGCAGCTCCACGACAGAGAACACTGAAGCTTTCTTT TRBJ1-1 TRBV7-9 - once
CASDGQENTEAFF TGTGCCAGCGACGGACAGGAGAACACTGAAGCTTTCTTT TRBJ1-1 TRBV19 TRBD1 -
CASSVRGSNEKLFF TGTGCCAGCAGCGTACGGGGATCTAATGAAAAACTGTTTTTT TRBJ1-4 TRBV9 - -
CASSEQGPSAPPQHF TGTGCCAGCAGTGAACAGGGACCATCCGCCCCGCCCCAGCATTTT TRBJ1-5 TRBV28 - -
CSVQGRPEAFF TGCAGTGTACAGGGGAGGCCTGAAGCTTTCTTT TRBJ1-1 TRBV20-1 TRBD1 -
CASSFLAGGVDEQFF TGTGCCAGCAGCTTTCTAGCGGGGGGGGTCGATGAGCAGTTCTTC TRBJ2-1 TRBV11-2 TRBD2 -
CASSLVSGVGELFF TGTGCCAGCAGTTTAGTGAGCGGGGTCGGGGAGCTGTTTTTT TRBJ2-2 TRBV27 TRBD2 few
CASSARGDTEAFF TGTGCCAGTAGTGCTCGGGGGGACACTGAAGCTTTCTTT TRBJ1-1 TRBV19 - -
CASGTTGTKNTGELFF TGCGCCAGCGGAACAACCGGGACAAAGAACACCGGGGAGCTGTTTTTT TRBJ2-2 TRBV5-1 - -
CASSALAGGKTDTQYF TGTGCCAGCAGTGCACTAGCGGGGGGTAAAACAGATACGCAGTATTTT TRBJ2-3 TRBV2 TRBD2 -
CASSPQTGEDQPQHF TGTGCCAGCTCACCGCAAACAGGGGAAGATCAGCCCCAGCATTTT TRBJ1-5 TRBV18 TRBD1 -
CSVEEGNSNQPQHF TGCAGCGTTGAGGAGGGCAATAGCAATCAGCCCCAGCATTTT TRBJ1-5 TRBV29-1 - -
CASSLEGQGDTEAFF TGTGCCAGCAGTTTGGAGGGACAGGGGGACACTGAAGCTTTCTTT TRBJ1-1 TRBV28 TRBD1 -
CASSLPPLGRPTDTGELFF TGTGCCAGCAGTCTCCCCCCGTTAGGCAGGCCGACGGACACCGGGGAGCTGTTTTTT TRBJ2-2 TRBV28 - -
CASSLDRGRITGELFF TGTGCCAGCAGCTTAGACAGGGGGCGCATCACCGGGGAGCTGTTTTTT TRBJ2-2 TRBV2 TRBD1 -
CASSLVGQGAIWGNNEQFF TGCGCCAGCAGCTTGGTAGGACAGGGGGCCATATGGGGAAACAATGAGCAGTTCTTC TRBJ2-1 TRBV5-1 TRBD1 -